This T cell receptor beta chain stems from a study of beta chain features in type 1 diabetes. Study observations and caveats: Among patients, naive, central memory and Treg TCRB repertoires appeared more similar than among healthy donors.

This clone has at least ten counts. Its antigen is not identified. Isolated RNA was reverse transcribed in full, so expressed TCRB transcripts were sequenced. Some clones are missing from TCRdb's copy, which holds only in-frame ones; the method was immunoSEQ multiplex PCR. In the table there are about 210,000 clones, roughly 11% of which are singletons. The germline CDR1 and CDR2 sequences are ENHRY and SYGVKD. The length of the CDR3 is 14 residues. V was pared by 8 bases and J by 4 bases, with 9 bases of the junction left unmatched. This chain links TRBV10-3 with TRBJ2-7; TRBD1 agrees at 9 bases. The source of this sequence is a young man in good health. Sequenced sample: central memory CD4+ T cells from blood. CDR3 nucleotides: TGTGCCATCGGCCGGGACAGGGATTTATACGAGCAGTACTTC. Residues: CAIGRDRDLYEQYF.